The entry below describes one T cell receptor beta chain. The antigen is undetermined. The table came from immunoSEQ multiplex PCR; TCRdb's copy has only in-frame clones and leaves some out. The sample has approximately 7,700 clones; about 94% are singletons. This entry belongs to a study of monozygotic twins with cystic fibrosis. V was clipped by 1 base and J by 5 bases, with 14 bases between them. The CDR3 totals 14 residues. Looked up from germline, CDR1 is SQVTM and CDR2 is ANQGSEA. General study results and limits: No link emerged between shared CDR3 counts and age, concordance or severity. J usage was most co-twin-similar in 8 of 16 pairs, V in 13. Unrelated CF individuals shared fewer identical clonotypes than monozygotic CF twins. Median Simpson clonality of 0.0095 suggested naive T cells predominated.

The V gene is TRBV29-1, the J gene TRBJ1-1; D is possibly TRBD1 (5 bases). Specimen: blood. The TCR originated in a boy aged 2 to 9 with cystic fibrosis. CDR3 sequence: CSVEGGESGTEAFF. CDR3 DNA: TGCAGCGTTGAAGGGGGGGAGTCCGGGACTGAAGCTTTCTTT.